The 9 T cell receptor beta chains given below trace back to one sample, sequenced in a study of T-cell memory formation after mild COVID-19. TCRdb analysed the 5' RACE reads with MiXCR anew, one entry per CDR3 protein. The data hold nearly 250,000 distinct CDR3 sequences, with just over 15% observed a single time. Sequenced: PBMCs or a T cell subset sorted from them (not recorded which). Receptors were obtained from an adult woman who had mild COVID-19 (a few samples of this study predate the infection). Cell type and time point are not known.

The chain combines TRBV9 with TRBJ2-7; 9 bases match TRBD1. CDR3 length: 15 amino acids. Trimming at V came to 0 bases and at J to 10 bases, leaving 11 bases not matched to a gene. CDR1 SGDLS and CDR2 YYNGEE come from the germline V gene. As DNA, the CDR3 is TGTGCCAGCAGCGTAGAGGGACAGGGTACCACGGAACAGTACTTC. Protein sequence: CASSVEGQGTTEQYF. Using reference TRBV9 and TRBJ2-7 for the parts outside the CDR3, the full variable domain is DSGVTQTPKHLITATGQRVTLRCSPRSGDLSVYWYQQSLDQGLQFLIQYYNGEERAKGNILERFSAQQFPDLHSELNLSSLELGDSALYFCASSVEGQGTTEQYFGPGTRLTVT.

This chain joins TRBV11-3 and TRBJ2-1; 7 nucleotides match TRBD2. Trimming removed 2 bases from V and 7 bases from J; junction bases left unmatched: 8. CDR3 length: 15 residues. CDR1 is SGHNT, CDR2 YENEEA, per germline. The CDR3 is CASSLSSGPGNEQFF. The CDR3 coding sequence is TGTGCCAGCAGCTTATCTAGCGGCCCTGGGAATGAGCAGTTCTTC.

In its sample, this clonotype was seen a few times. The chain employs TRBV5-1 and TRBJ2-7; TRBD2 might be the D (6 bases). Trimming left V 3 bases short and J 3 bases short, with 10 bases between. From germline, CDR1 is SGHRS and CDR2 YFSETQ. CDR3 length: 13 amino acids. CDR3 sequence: CASSWDSGYEQYF. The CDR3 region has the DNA TGCGCCAGCAGCTGGGACTCGGGCTACGAGCAGTACTTC.

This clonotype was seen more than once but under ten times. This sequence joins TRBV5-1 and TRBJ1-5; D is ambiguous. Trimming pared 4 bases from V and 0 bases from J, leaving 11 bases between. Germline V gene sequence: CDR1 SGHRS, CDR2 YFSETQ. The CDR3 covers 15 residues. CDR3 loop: CASSPDGDSNQPQHF. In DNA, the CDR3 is TGCGCCAGCAGCCCTGACGGGGATAGCAATCAGCCCCAGCATTTT. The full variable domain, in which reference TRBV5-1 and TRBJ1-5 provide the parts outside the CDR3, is KAGVTQTPRYLIKTRGQQVTLSCSPISGHRSVSWYQQTPGQGLQFLFEYFSETQRNKGNFPGRFSGRQFSNSRSEMNVSTLELGDSALYLCASSPDGDSNQPQHFGDGTRLSIL.

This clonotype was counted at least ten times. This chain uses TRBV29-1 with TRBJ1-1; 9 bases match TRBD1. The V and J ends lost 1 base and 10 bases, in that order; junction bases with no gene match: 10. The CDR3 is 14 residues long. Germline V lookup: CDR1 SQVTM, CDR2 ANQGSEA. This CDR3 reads CSVEGATGGSVAFF. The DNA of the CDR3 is TGCAGCGTTGAAGGGGCGACAGGGGGATCTGTAGCTTTCTTT.

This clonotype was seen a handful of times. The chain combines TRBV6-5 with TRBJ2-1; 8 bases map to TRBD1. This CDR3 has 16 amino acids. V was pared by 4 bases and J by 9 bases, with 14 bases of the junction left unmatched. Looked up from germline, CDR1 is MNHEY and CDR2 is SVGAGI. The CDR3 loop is CASSFDRGHVGSEQFF. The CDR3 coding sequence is TGTGCCAGCAGTTTCGACAGGGGACACGTAGGTTCTGAGCAGTTCTTC.

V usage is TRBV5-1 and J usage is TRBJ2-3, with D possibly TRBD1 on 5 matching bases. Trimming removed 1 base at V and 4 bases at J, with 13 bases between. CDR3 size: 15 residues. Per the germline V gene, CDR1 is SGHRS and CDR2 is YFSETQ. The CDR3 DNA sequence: TGCGCCAGCAGCTTGCTACAGGCGGTAGCAGATACGCAGTATTTT. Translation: CASSLLQAVADTQYF.

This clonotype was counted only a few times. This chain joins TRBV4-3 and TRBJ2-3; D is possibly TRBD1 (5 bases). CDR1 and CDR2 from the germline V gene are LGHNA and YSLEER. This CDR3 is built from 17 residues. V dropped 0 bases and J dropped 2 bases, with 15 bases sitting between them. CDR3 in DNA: TGCGCCAGCAGCCAAGAGGTTAGGTGGGGCCTCACAGATACGCAGTATTTT. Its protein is CASSQEVRWGLTDTQYF.

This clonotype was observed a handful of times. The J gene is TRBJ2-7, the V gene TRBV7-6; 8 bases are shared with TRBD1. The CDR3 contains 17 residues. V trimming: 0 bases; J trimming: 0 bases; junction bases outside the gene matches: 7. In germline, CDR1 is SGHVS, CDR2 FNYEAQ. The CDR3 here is CASSLAEAGTGSYEQYF. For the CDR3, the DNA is TGTGCCAGCAGCTTAGCGGAAGCCGGGACAGGCTCCTACGAGCAGTACTTC.